This T cell receptor beta chain was captured by sequencing in a study of shared clonotypes between healthy human individuals (dated by TCRdb to 2018 to 2021). Broadly, across the study: The cohort included a few men and a couple of women between 18 and 49 years of age. Between about 0.94 and 8.9 billion PBMCs per donor were obtained by leukapheresis. Different laboratories and diverse techniques were used to prepare libraries and sequence TCR repertoires, to increase sequencing depth and limit assay-specific biases. Per donor, three plates each were used for CD4 naive and CD4 memory, two for CD8 naive, and one for CD8 memory. To estimate repertoire size and how much clonotypes are shared between individuals, the study performed deep sequencing of blood TCR repertoires from roughly five healthy adults.

Overall study results and their limits: The genetic and exposure-history diversity represented was limited by the small number of donors. Larger estimated clonotype richness was generally found for naive subsets than for memory subsets. Compared with non-shared clonotypes, clonotypes shared by all four sorted-subset donors had higher generation probabilities. Sampling was restricted to blood, and TCR repertoires in tissue are likely to differ from TCR repertoires in blood. Pairwise subsampling indicated that sequencing depth was expected to affect the degree of clonotype sharing among donors. Rarefaction of sorted-subset datasets indicated incomplete sequencing despite the large sequencing depth. Across a handful of donors, around 5.4% of naive CD4, approximately 3.6% of naive CD8, around 2.1% of memory CD4, and approximately 0.42% of memory CD8 clonotypes were shared.

The donors were healthy, HIV-negative adults who had no recently reported acute infections or vaccinations. All donors were Caucasian adults living in Nashville, Tennessee, USA. CD4+ T cells were enriched through magnetic negative selection, after which naive cells were positively selected on CD45RA and the remaining negative fraction served as the memory subset. After blood collection by leukapheresis, PBMCs were isolated using Ficoll-Histopaque density gradient centrifugation and then cryopreserved in the vapor phase of liquid nitrogen. Purity and quantity of every magnetically sorted T cell population were checked by analytical flow cytometry. Each sorted fraction had its genomic DNA isolated and then quantified by UV absorbance on a Nanodrop 2000c. Relative to germline, V is 4 bases shorter and J is 2 bases shorter, with 7 bases between their ends. Counted from cysteine to phenylalanine, this CDR3 has 13 amino acids. Just CDR3 DNA is preserved here, 39 bases in frame from base 1. As encoded in the germline V gene, CDR1 is SGHTA while CDR2 is FQGTGA.

Using the deep immunoSEQ assay, TCR CDR3 regions were amplified from genomic DNA by multiplex PCR. Extracted genomic DNA from each cell subset was spread evenly across all wells of several immunoSEQ 96-well plates, with each plate serving as a replicate. For sorted subsets, approximately 210 ng of genomic DNA, equivalent to 30,000 or so T cell genomes, went into each replicate PCR. The purified libraries were quantified using a Qubit 3.0 fluorometer, sized with a Bioanalyzer 2100, and then quantified again using the KAPA Library Quantification kit. Every immunoSEQ 96-well plate was sequenced on a dedicated single-read 150-cycle Illumina NextSeq 550 flow cell. The source study handled its data this way. Because the immunoSEQ output included only junctional sequences and no quality scores, the filtering could not be the same as the filtering used for full-length reads. Sequences were annotated with PyIR, a Python wrapper for IgBLAST v1.9, and V/J genes and CDR3 were assigned using IMGT germline references. Any read was removed if the V/J assignment was weak (E-value above 1e-6), the CDR3 was missing, or the read contained stop codons, out-of-frame junctions, or ambiguous translated residues. A V3J clonotype was defined by an identical inferred V gene, J gene, and CDR3 amino acid sequence. Percentage overlap between repertoires was computed as shared unique clonotypes divided by the size of the smaller repertoire. Richness of each repertoire was evaluated using RTK rarefaction, the Chao1 estimator, and Recon v2.1 estimates of unobserved clonotypes. Generation probabilities for all TCRbeta clonotypes obtained by the gDNA method from a handful of donors were computed using OLGA. This is the immuneACCESS table as TCRdb keeps it, with only in-frame sequences that have V and J called. A part of the clones is gone; compared with another copy, unresolved V genes explain less than half, and the rest is unexplained. D and trimming come from the DNA, and the V and J calls and clone size come from that table. Present in this sample are hundreds of thousands of clones, 60% to 80% of which were seen just once. The ten largest clones represent 1.5% to 2% of the sample.

To note about this clone: This receptor's antigen is unknown. Base qualities were left out, and no much larger clone turns up one base away.

Sequencing input: memory CD4+ T cells sorted from blood. What this sample's cell subset or site label stands for: CD45RA-negative fraction. The chain is encoded by TRBV7-3 joined to TRBJ2-3, with no reliable assignment of the D segment. The receptor's source is a woman aged 25-40 years in good health. The CDR3 region reads CASSSPFTDTQYF. The sequence in DNA is TGTGCCAGCAGCTCCCCTTTCACAGATACGCAGTATTTT.